The 30 T cell receptor beta chains in this list originate from one sample, sequenced in a study of blood T cell repertoires in COVID-19. Sequencing used immunoSEQ multiplex PCR; TCRdb keeps in-frame clones, though not all of them. The sample shows about 130,000 clones, about 88% of them seen only once. Source material: peripheral blood. These receptor sequences come from an elderly woman with acute or convalescent COVID-19.

The rearrangement joins TRBV18 to TRBJ2-1; TRBD2 agrees at 14 bases. Germline CDR1 and CDR2: KGHSH and LQKENI. The CDR3 runs 20 residues. V was clipped by 3 bases and J by 0 bases; unmatched bases: 10. The CDR3 region is CASSPLHWTSGRSSYNEQFF. The CDR3 DNA follows: TGTGCCAGCTCACCCCTCCATTGGACTAGCGGGAGGTCCTCCTACAATGAGCAGTTCTTC.

The chain recombines TRBV11-3 with TRBJ2-7; weak D call: TRBD2 (5 bases). The CDR3 extends over 14 amino acids. The germline V and J ends were trimmed by 1 base and 1 base, with 8 bases remaining between them. CDR1 and CDR2 (germline): SGHNT, YENEEA. The CDR3 DNA is TGTGCCAGCAGCTTAGGAGGAGGTTCCTACGAGCAGTACTTC. Protein product: CASSLGGGSYEQYF. Looking up the rest from reference TRBV11-3 and TRBJ2-7 gives the full variable domain: EAGVVQSPRYKIIEKKQPVAFWCNPISGHNTLYWYLQNLGQGPELLIRYENEEAVDDSQLPKDRFSAERLKGVDSTLKIQPAELGDSAVYLCASSLGGGSYEQYFGPGTRLTVT.

The V and J genes are TRBV2 and TRBJ2-1; perhaps TRBD2 as D (5 bases). The CDR3 is 13 residues long. Trimming shortened V by 6 bases and J by 6 bases, and 12 bases separated the two germline ends. Germline V gene data show CDR1 as SNHLY and CDR2 as FYNNEI. DNA of the CDR3: TGTGCCAGCAGAGACACTAGTCCCAATGAGCAGTTCTTC. This translates into CASRDTSPNEQFF.

This clone was seen only once. Other DNA variants within this sample encode the same CDR3. The V and J genes are TRBV7-9 and TRBJ1-4; maybe TRBD1 (5 bases). The CDR3 contains 14 residues. V lost 3 bases, J lost 2 bases, and 7 bases lay in between. From germline, CDR1 is SEHNR and CDR2 FQNEAQ (reference sequence). The CDR3 DNA is TGTGCCAGCAGCTTCCAGGGTACTAATGAAAAACTGTTTTTT. This sequence encodes CASSFQGTNEKLFF.

V gene TRBV6-2 or TRBV6-3 combines with J gene TRBJ2-3, with D perhaps matching TRBD1 (6 bases). This CDR3 has 16 amino acids. Germline-derived CDR1 and CDR2 are MNHEY and SVGEGT. V shed 3 bases and J shed 0 bases, with 13 bases lying between them. This chain's CDR3 is CASSYQGGASTDTQYF. In nucleotides, the CDR3 is TGTGCCAGCAGTTATCAAGGGGGTGCTAGCACAGATACGCAGTATTTT.

The V and J genes are TRBV10-1 and TRBJ1-4; TRBD1 agrees at 9 bases. The CDR3 contains 18 residues. The ends lost 6 bases at V and 0 bases at J; junction bases unmatched: 11. The germline CDR1 and CDR2 sequences are WNHNN and SYGVQD (reference sequence). In DNA, the CDR3 is TGCGCCAGCAGGCGGGACAGGGTCGCCCCCACAACTAATGAAAAACTGTTTTTT. It yields the protein CASRRDRVAPTTNEKLFF.

The genes are TRBV6-5 and TRBJ2-5; the match to TRBD2 covers 7 bases. The germline gives CDR1 MNHEY, CDR2 SVGAGI. V lost 0 bases to trimming and J lost 5 bases; unmatched junction nucleotides: 9. The CDR3 is 16 residues long. CDR3 sequence reads: CASSYSGSGNIETQYF. The DNA for the CDR3 is TGTGCCAGCAGTTACTCGGGGAGCGGGAATATTGAGACCCAGTACTTC.

This chain links TRBV19 with TRBJ2-2; TRBD1 matches at 12 bases. The length of the CDR3 is 16 residues. Germline values: CDR1 LNHDA, CDR2 SQIVND (reference sequence). Trimming at V came to 7 bases and at J to 6 bases, leaving 9 bases not matched to a gene. The CDR3: CASTAPGQGAAGELFF. Written as DNA, the CDR3 is TGTGCCAGTACCGCACCGGGACAGGGGGCGGCCGGGGAGCTGTTTTTT.

The chain joins TRBV5-1 to TRBJ2-7; no definite D call. The germline V gene encodes CDR1 SGHRS and CDR2 YFSETQ. This CDR3 contains 14 residues. V lost 0 bases and J lost 6, with 13 bases in between. This chain's CDR3 is CASSLGASPPEQYF. In DNA, the CDR3 is TGCGCCAGCAGCTTGGGGGCCTCACCCCCCGAGCAGTACTTC.

The rearrangement links TRBV28 to TRBJ1-2; TRBD1 agrees at 8 bases. Germline CDR1 is MDHEN and CDR2 is SYDVKM. The CDR3 totals 14 residues. V gave up 5 bases and J gave up 3 bases; unmatched junction bases: 5. The CDR3 spells CASSQGARDYGYTF. The CDR3, as DNA: TGTGCCAGCAGTCAGGGGGCGAGAGACTATGGCTACACCTTC.

The chain links TRBV6-2 or TRBV6-3 to TRBJ1-2; 7 bases agree with TRBD1. V shed 0 bases, J shed 5 bases, and the junction held 6 bases outside the gene matches. The CDR3 has 15 amino acids. Germline assignment: CDR1 MNHEY and CDR2 SVGEGT. The CDR3 DNA reads as TGTGCCAGCAGTTACTCCCGGACAGGAACGTATGGCTACACCTTC. This gives the protein CASSYSRTGTYGYTF.

The gene calls are TRBV4-1 and TRBJ2-7, with D possibly being TRBD1 (6 bases). The germline CDR1 and CDR2 sequences are MGHRA and YSYEKL. The CDR3 runs to 15 residues. V was cut by 5 bases and J by 2 bases, with 16 bases left in between. CDR3 sequence: CASSAMGQGPYEQYF. The CDR3, as DNA: TGCGCCAGCAGCGCAATGGGGCAGGGGCCCTACGAGCAGTACTTC.

V is TRBV28 and J is TRBJ2-1; D remains unclear. Germline V gene lookup returns CDR1 MDHEN and CDR2 SYDVKM. Trimming cost V 2 bases and J 7 bases, with 6 bases left between them. CDR3 length equals 12 residues. This CDR3 reads CASSLRVNEQFF. The CDR3 nucleotides read TGTGCCAGCAGTTTAAGAGTGAATGAGCAGTTCTTC.

The genes are TRBV5-5 and TRBJ1-6; D unresolved. The CDR3 sequence is 18 residues long. CDR1 is SGHKS and CDR2 is YYEKEE in the germline V gene (reference sequence). Trimming removed 0 bases at V and 0 bases at J, with 13 bases between. The CDR3 here is CASSLAPPQASYNSPLHF. CDR3 nucleotide sequence: TGTGCCAGCAGCTTGGCACCCCCGCAGGCCTCCTATAATTCACCCCTCCACTTT.

In its sample, this clone was seen a few times. V usage is TRBV24-1 and J usage is TRBJ2-5; TRBD1 matches at 7 bases. The length of the CDR3 is 15 residues. Per the germline V gene, CDR1 is KGHDR and CDR2 is SFDVKD. The V and J ends lost 3 bases and 5 bases, in that order; junction bases with no gene match: 8. The CDR3, as DNA: TGTGCCACCAGTGATAAGAGGGGGCTGACGGAGACCCAGTACTTC. This encodes CATSDKRGLTETQYF.

This clone has a single count. This rearrangement joins TRBV7-2 to TRBJ1-6; D may be TRBD1 (6 bases). The CDR3 consists of 14 residues. Trimming took off 8 bases at V and 10 bases at J, with 18 bases between the two ends. Germline V gene data show CDR1 as SGHTA and CDR2 as FQGNSA. The CDR3 spells CASSVRGFNSPLHF. For the CDR3, the DNA is TGTGCCAGCTCGGTCAGGGGATTTAACTCACCCCTCCACTTT. Full variable domain (rest looked up from reference TRBV7-2 and TRBJ1-6): GAGVSQSPSNKVTEKGKDVELRCDPISGHTALYWYRQSLGQGLEFLIYFQGNSAPDKSGLPSDRFSAERTGGSVSTLTIQRTQQEDSAVYLCASSVRGFNSPLHFGNGTRLTVT.

The chain joins TRBV5-5 to TRBJ1-1; 7 bases are shared with TRBD1. Germline CDR1 reads SGHKS; CDR2 reads YYEKEE (reference sequence). There are 13 residues in the CDR3. J gave up 8 bases and V 4 bases, and 8 bases lay outside the gene matches. CDR3 sequence: CASSVNWGQEAFF. CDR3 nucleotides: TGTGCCAGCAGCGTAAATTGGGGACAGGAAGCTTTCTTT. The whole variable domain, remainder taken from reference TRBV5-5 and TRBJ1-1, is DAGVTQSPTHLIKTRGQQVTLRCSPISGHKSVSWYQQVLGQGPQFIFQYYEKEERGRGNFPDRFSARQFPNYSSELNVNALLLGDSALYLCASSVNWGQEAFFGQGTRLTVV.

V usage is TRBV10-3 and J usage is TRBJ2-2; 7 bases fit TRBD2. CDR1 is ENHRY and CDR2 is SYGVKD in the germline V gene. CDR3 length: 16 residues. Germline trimming cut 2 bases from V and 2 bases from J; bases unmatched to any gene: 5. CDR3 loop: CAISERLAANTGELFF. The CDR3 DNA sequence: TGTGCCATCAGTGAGCGGCTAGCGGCAAACACCGGGGAGCTGTTTTTT.

V and J are TRBV2 and TRBJ1-4; D gene ambiguous. CDR1 and CDR2 (germline): SNHLY, FYNNEI. V was trimmed by 6 bases and J by 0 bases, leaving 8 bases between them. The CDR3 contains 14 residues. This chain's CDR3 is CASRRASTNEKLFF. CDR3 in DNA: TGTGCCAGCAGGAGGGCCTCAACTAATGAAAAACTGTTTTTT.

The chain is built from TRBV18 and TRBJ1-1; the D gene is possibly TRBD1 (6 bases). There are 15 residues in the CDR3. V was pared by 2 bases and J by 4 bases, with 14 bases between. Per the germline V gene, CDR1 is KGHSH and CDR2 is LQKENI. CDR3 nucleotides: TGTGCCAGCTCACCAGGGTTGGGGGCCCTCACTGAAGCTTTCTTT. It yields the protein CASSPGLGALTEAFF.

The CDR3 DNA follows: TGTGCCAGCAGCCCGGTGACGAAGGGGACTTCTGGCTACACCTTC. Translated, it gives CASSPVTKGTSGYTF. V is TRBV5-4 and J is TRBJ1-2; possible D gene TRBD1, 5 bases. The CDR3 is made up of 15 amino acids. Germline V lookup: CDR1 SGHNT, CDR2 YYREEE (reference sequence). The ends were cut back, 4 bases at V and 7 bases at J, with 20 bases in the middle.

The chain carries TRBV5-1 and TRBJ1-4; D is uncertain. This CDR3 is 16 amino acids long. Trimming shortened V by 6 bases and J by 2 bases, and 17 bases separated the two germline ends. CDR1 is SGHRS, CDR2 YFSETQ, per germline. DNA of the CDR3: TGCGCCAGCAAATTAGGTGGAGTTGGCACTAATGAAAAACTGTTTTTT. This codes for CASKLGGVGTNEKLFF.

This chain links TRBV19 with TRBJ1-2; D ambiguous. Trimming stripped 3 bases from V and 5 bases from J, with 4 bases between. The germline V gene has CDR1 LNHDA and CDR2 SQIVND (reference sequence). The CDR3 is made up of 11 amino acids. The CDR3 DNA is TGTGCCAGTAGTATGAGATATGGCTACACCTTC. It codes for CASSMRYGYTF.

The chain combines TRBV7-2 with TRBJ2-3; no firm D call. Germline V gives CDR1 SGHTA, CDR2 FQGNSA. CDR3 size: 14 residues. Trimming removed 5 bases from V and 0 bases from J, with 9 bases in between. CDR3 amino acids: CASSPQTSTDTQYF. The CDR3, as DNA: TGTGCCAGCAGCCCGCAGACTAGCACAGATACGCAGTATTTT.

This clone has only a few counts. CDR3 bases: TGTGCCAGCAGCTTAGGAGGGGGCACAGATACGCAGTATTTT. Amino acid sequence: CASSLGGGTDTQYF. The rearrangement uses TRBV5-6 and TRBJ2-3, with D maybe TRBD2 (6 bases). CDR1 is SGHDT, CDR2 YYEEEE, per germline. The CDR3 runs 14 residues. The V gene lost 2 bases and the J gene lost 1 base, with 8 bases spanning the gap.

The CDR3 DNA sequence: TGTGCCAGCACCGAGACAGGGGGGGATGGCTACACCTTC. Protein sequence: CASTETGGDGYTF. The chain employs TRBV2 and TRBJ1-2; 9 bases align to TRBD1. The trim removed 7 bases at V and 6 bases at J, leaving 6 bases unmatched. This CDR3 comprises 13 residues. Germline-derived CDR1 and CDR2 are SNHLY and FYNNEI.

This sequence joins TRBV5-4 and TRBJ2-3, with D possibly TRBD1 on 6 matching bases. CDR1 is SGHNT, CDR2 YYREEE, per germline (reference sequence). Trimming pared 4 bases from V and 7 bases from J, leaving 19 bases between. There are 15 residues in the CDR3. The CDR3 nucleotides are TGTGCCAGCAGCCGAGGGCAGACAGGTTCGAATACGCAGTATTTT. Amino acids: CASSRGQTGSNTQYF. The full variable domain, rest sourced from reference TRBV5-4 and TRBJ2-3, is ETGVTQSPTHLIKTRGQQVTLRCSSQSGHNTVSWYQQALGQGPQFIFQYYREEENGRGNFPPRFSGLQFPNYSSELNVNALELDDSALYLCASSRGQTGSNTQYFGPGTRLTVL.

The rearrangement uses TRBV4-1 and TRBJ1-2; D unresolved. Germline assignment: CDR1 MGHRA and CDR2 YSYEKL. There are 16 residues in the CDR3. V dropped 0 bases and J dropped 4 bases, with 15 bases sitting between them. Here the CDR3 DNA reads TGCGCCAGCAGCCAAGATCCCCGGGGTGGAGGCTATGGCTACACCTTC. Protein sequence: CASSQDPRGGGYGYTF.

A few counts support this clone. The CDR3 sequence is CASSDGQGYQPQHF. CDR3 coding DNA: TGCGCCAGCAGTGACGGACAGGGGTATCAGCCCCAGCATTTT. V and J are TRBV10-2 and TRBJ1-5; 9 bases fit TRBD1. In germline, CDR1 is WSHSY, CDR2 SAAADI. The J segment lost 5 bases and the V segment lost 3 bases, leaving 2 bases of the junction unmatched. This CDR3 comprises 14 residues.

The V gene is TRBV28, the J gene TRBJ2-1, with a tentative D call TRBD2 (5 bases). This CDR3 contains 12 residues. CDR1 and CDR2 from the germline V gene are MDHEN and SYDVKM. Deletions cut 5 bases from V and 9 bases from J, with 11 bases between. The CDR3 region is CASSKTRVEQFF. The CDR3 DNA follows: TGTGCCAGCAGTAAAACTAGGGTTGAGCAGTTCTTC.